The rows below give T cell receptor beta chains drawn from one sample of a study of cytomegalovirus exposure and HLA in healthy donors. Method: immunoSEQ multiplex PCR; TCRdb's copy keeps in-frame clones and lacks some. The sample consists of approximately 180,000 clones, under 80% of them appearing once. Sequenced sample: PBMCs. These receptors all come from a woman aged 50 to 60 in good health and CMV-seropositive. Each CDR3 is given with its conserved first and last residue. Fields, in order: J gene, D gene, CDR3 length, clone size, V gene, CDR3 DNA, CDR3 protein. D genes are given only for firm matches. The size of a clone is reported for some rows only, either as once, few or many, or as a class for expanded clones.

TRBJ1-4,TRBD1,14,-,TRBV19,TGTGCCAGTGGAGAACAGGGGGCGGGTGAAAAACTGTTTTTT,CASGEQGAGEKLFF
TRBJ1-4,-,18,-,TRBV4-1,TGCGCCAGCAGCCAAGATTTGAGGGCAGCGAAGTCTAATGAAAAACTGTTTTTT,CASSQDLRAAKSNEKLFF
TRBJ1-6,-,14,-,TRBV2,TGTGCCAGCAGGCCCAGCGGAGGAACTTCACCCCTCCACTTT,CASRPSGGTSPLHF
TRBJ1-2,-,14,-,TRBV7-9,TGTGCCAAGGCTGAGGTTGGCCGAGGAAATGGCTACACCTTC,CAKAEVGRGNGYTF
TRBJ2-1,TRBD2,16,-,TRBV4-1,TGCGCCAGCAGCCAATATGGGACTAGCCAAAGAAATGAGCAGTTCTTC,CASSQYGTSQRNEQFF
TRBJ1-5,-,14,-,TRBV6-5,TGTGCCAGCCGGATAGCTGGAATCAATCAGCCCCAGCATTTT,CASRIAGINQPQHF
TRBJ1-6,-,15,few,TRBV5-7,TGTGCCAGCAGCTTGGCAGGGCCCGATAATTCACCCCTCCACTTT,CASSLAGPDNSPLHF
TRBJ1-1,-,15,once,TRBV10-3,TGTGCCACCCGCAACCAAAAGGGGATAAACACTGAAGCTTTCTTT,CATRNQKGINTEAFF
TRBJ2-2,TRBD2,16,-,TRBV7-2,TGTGCCAGCAGCTTAGGTCTAGCGGGGGGTCACGGGGAGCTGTTTTTT,CASSLGLAGGHGELFF
TRBJ1-5,-,14,-,TRBV2,TGTGCCAGCAGTGAAACCAGGGTAAATCAGCCCCAGCATTTT,CASSETRVNQPQHF
TRBJ1-6,TRBD1,16,few,TRBV4-2,TGTGCCAGCAGCCAAGAAAAAGGGACAGGGAATTCACCCCTCCACTTT,CASSQEKGTGNSPLHF
TRBJ2-7,TRBD2,16,once,TRBV19,TGTGCCAGTAGTAGGACTAGCGGGGGGTCCGCCTACGAGCAGTACTTC,CASSRTSGGSAYEQYF
TRBJ1-2,-,13,few,TRBV27,TGTGCCAGCAGTTTCTCGGGGGGATATGGCTACACCTTC,CASSFSGGYGYTF
TRBJ2-2,TRBD1,14,-,TRBV9,TGTGCCAGTATGCGAGGGGGCAGAACCGGGGAGCTGTTTTTT,CASMRGGRTGELFF
TRBJ2-1,-,16,few,TRBV4-2,TGTGCCAGCAGCCATAACGGGGAATCCCCCTACAATGAGCAGTTCTTC,CASSHNGESPYNEQFF
TRBJ1-6,-,15,-,TRBV6-6,TGTGCCAGCAGCAAGGACGGACAAAACGTTTCACCCCTCCACTTT,CASSKDGQNVSPLHF
TRBJ2-6,-,15,-,TRBV28,TGTGCCAGCAGCCTCGGACAAGCCGGGGCCAACGTCCTGACTTTC,CASSLGQAGANVLTF
TRBJ1-1,-,13,-,TRBV19,TGTGCCAGTAGTCTGACAGTGAACACTGAAGCTTTCTTT,CASSLTVNTEAFF
TRBJ2-7,-,13,few,TRBV5-1,TGCGCCAGCAGCTTGGGGGGACACTACGAGCAGTACTTC,CASSLGGHYEQYF
TRBJ1-1,-,13,-,TRBV6-1,TGTGCCAGCAGTGAAGGAAGGGGCACTGAAGCTTTCTTT,CASSEGRGTEAFF
TRBJ2-5,TRBD2,19,-,TRBV4-1,TGCGCCAGCAGCCAAGACACCATAAGGGCTAGCGGCTTACAAGAGACCCAGTACTTC,CASSQDTIRASGLQETQYF
TRBJ2-3,-,16,-,TRBV6-5,TGTGCCAGCAGTTACTCGGCAGGACAGATCTCAGATACGCAGTATTTT,CASSYSAGQISDTQYF
TRBJ2-7,TRBD2,14,once,TRBV28,TGTGCCAGCAGTCCTGGACTAGCGGTGGGTGAGCAGTACTTC,CASSPGLAVGEQYF
TRBJ1-6,-,11,-,TRBV5-1,TGCGCCAGCAGCTTGGACAGAGAACTCCACTTT,CASSLDRELHF
TRBJ2-7,-,13,-,TRBV5-1,TGCGCCAGCAGCCAATCACAGGGCTACGAGCAGTACTTC,CASSQSQGYEQYF
TRBJ1-2,-,13,-,TRBV30,TGTGCCTGGAGTGTACAGGGAAGATATGGCTACACCTTC,CAWSVQGRYGYTF
TRBJ2-6,-,14,-,TRBV6-1,TGTGCCACCCCTACAGGGTCTGGGGCCAACGTCCTGACTTTC,CATPTGSGANVLTF
TRBJ1-2,-,14,once,TRBV28,TGTGCCAGCAGTTTATACCCCTCAGGGGTTGGCTACACCTTC,CASSLYPSGVGYTF
TRBJ2-7,-,19,-,TRBV1,TGCACCAGCAGCCAAGGAAGCCTAGCGGGGGCCCAGGGGGGGGACGAGCAGTACTTC,CTSSQGSLAGAQGGDEQYF
TRBJ1-1,TRBD1,15,-,TRBV6-6,TGTGCCAGCAGTTACTCAGGGGGCGTAGGGACTGAAGCTTTCTTT,CASSYSGGVGTEAFF
TRBJ1-6,-,19,-,TRBV7-8,TGTGCCAGCAGCTTTCTTCCTCCCGGGTCTAAAACCTATAATTCACCCCTCCACTTT,CASSFLPPGSKTYNSPLHF
TRBJ1-2,TRBD1,15,-,TRBV5-6,TGTGCCAGCAGCGTCCGGGACAGGGTTTTGTTGGGCTACACCTTC,CASSVRDRVLLGYTF
TRBJ2-3,-,13,-,TRBV11-2,TGTGCCAGCAGCGGGGGGTCCCCAGATACGCAGTATTTT,CASSGGSPDTQYF
TRBJ1-2,TRBD1,13,-,TRBV5-6,TGTGCCAGCAGTTTACAGGGGGCGAAGGCCTGGACCTTC,CASSLQGAKAWTF
TRBJ2-3,-,15,few,TRBV29-1,TGCAGCGTTGAAGCCTTTCGGACATCTCGAGATACGCAGTATTTT,CSVEAFRTSRDTQYF
TRBJ2-5,TRBD2,17,-,TRBV5-1,TGCGCCAGCAGCCCACCCGGAGCGCGGGGGGGCCCAGAGACCCAGTACTTC,CASSPPGARGGPETQYF
TRBJ1-1,TRBD1,13,-,TRBV29-1,TGCAGCGTTAGGACAGGGGCGGGCACTGAAGCTTTCTTT,CSVRTGAGTEAFF
TRBJ2-7,TRBD1,12,few,TRBV2,TGTGCCAGCGCGCAGGGGGCGCAGGAGCAGTACTTC,CASAQGAQEQYF